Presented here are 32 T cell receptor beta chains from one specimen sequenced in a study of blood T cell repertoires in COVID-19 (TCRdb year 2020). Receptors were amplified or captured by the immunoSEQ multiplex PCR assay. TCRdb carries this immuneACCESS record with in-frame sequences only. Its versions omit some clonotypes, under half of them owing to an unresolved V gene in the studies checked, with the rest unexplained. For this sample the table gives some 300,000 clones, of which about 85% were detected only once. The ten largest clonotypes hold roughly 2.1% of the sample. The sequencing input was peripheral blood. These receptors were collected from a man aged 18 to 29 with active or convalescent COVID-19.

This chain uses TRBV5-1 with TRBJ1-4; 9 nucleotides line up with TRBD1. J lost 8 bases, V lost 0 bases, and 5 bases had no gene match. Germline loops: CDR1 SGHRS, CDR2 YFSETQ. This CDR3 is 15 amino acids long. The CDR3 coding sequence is TGCGCCAGCAGCTTGGCGGGACAGGGTCAGGAAAAACTGTTTTTT. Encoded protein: CASSLAGQGQEKLFF.

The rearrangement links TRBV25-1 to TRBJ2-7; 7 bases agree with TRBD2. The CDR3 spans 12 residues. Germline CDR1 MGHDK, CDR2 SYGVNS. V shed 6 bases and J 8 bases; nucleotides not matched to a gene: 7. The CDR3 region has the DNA TGTGCCAGCAGCTCCGGGACTACCAAGCAGTACTTC. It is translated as CASSSGTTKQYF.

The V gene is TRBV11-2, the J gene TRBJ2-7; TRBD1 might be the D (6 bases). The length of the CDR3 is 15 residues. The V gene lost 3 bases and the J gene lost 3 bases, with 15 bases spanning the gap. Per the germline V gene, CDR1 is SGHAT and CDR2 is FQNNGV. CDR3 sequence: CASSLGAPRDYEQYF. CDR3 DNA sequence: TGTGCCAGCAGCTTGGGGGCCCCTCGGGACTACGAGCAGTACTTC. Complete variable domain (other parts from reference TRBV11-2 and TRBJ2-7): EAGVAQSPRYKIIEKRQSVAFWCNPISGHATLYWYQQILGQGPKLLIQFQNNGVVDDSQLPKDRFSAERLKGVDSTLKIQPAKLEDSAVYLCASSLGAPRDYEQYFGPGTRLTVT.

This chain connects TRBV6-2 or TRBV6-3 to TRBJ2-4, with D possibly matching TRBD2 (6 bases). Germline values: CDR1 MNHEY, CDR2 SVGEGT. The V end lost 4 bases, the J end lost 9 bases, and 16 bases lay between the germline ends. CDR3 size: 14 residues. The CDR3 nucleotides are TGTGCCAGCAGTTTCCGCAGGGAGGACGGCATTCAGTACTTC. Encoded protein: CASSFRREDGIQYF.

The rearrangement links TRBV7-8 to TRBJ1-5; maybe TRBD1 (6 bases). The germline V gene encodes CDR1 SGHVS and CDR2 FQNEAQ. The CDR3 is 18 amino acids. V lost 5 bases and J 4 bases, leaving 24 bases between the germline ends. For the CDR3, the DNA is TGTGCCAGCAGCCCAGGGGTAGGTGAGGGTTTTTGGAATCAGCCCCAGCATTTT. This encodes CASSPGVGEGFWNQPQHF.

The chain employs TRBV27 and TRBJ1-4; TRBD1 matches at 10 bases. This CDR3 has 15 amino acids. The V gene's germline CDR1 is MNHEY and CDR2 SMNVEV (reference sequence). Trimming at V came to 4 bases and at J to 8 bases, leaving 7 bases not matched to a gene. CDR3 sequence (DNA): TGTGCCAGCAGTTCATACCGGGACAGGGGAGAAAAACTGTTTTTT. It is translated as CASSSYRDRGEKLFF.

DNA of the CDR3: TGTGCCAGCAGCTTAGATGACAGGGGAAGATACGAGCAGTACTTC. Translation: CASSLDDRGRYEQYF. The rearrangement uses TRBV7-6 and TRBJ2-7; 8 positions match TRBD1. The J segment lost 4 bases and the V segment lost 1 base, leaving 6 bases of the junction unmatched. The CDR3 sequence is 15 residues long. Germline assignment: CDR1 SGHVS and CDR2 FNYEAQ.

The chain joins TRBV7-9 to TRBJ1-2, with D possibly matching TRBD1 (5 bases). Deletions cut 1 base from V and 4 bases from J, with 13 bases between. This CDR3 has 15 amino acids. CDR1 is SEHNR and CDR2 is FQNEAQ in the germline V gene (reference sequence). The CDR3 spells CASSLVLRESYGYTF. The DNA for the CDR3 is TGTGCCAGCAGCTTAGTTCTCAGGGAAAGCTATGGCTACACCTTC. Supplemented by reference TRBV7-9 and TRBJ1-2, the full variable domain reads DTGVSQNPRHKITKRGQNVTFRCDPISEHNRLYWYRQTLGQGPEFLTYFQNEAQLEKSRLLSDRFSAERPKGSFSTLEIQRTEQGDSAMYLCASSLVLRESYGYTFGSGTRLTVV.

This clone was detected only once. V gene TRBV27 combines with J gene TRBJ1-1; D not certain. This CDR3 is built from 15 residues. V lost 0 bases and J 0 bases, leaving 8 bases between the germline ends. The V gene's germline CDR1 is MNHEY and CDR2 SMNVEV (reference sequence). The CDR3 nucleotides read TGTGCCAGCAGTTTATCGAGGAGCTTGAACACTGAAGCTTTCTTT. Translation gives CASSLSRSLNTEAFF.

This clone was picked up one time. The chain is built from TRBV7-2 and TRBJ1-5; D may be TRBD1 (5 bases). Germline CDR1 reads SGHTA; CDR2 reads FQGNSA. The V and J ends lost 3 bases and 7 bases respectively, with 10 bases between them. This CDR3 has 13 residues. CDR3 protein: CASSLTVRQPQHF. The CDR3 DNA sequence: TGTGCCAGCAGCTTGACAGTCAGGCAGCCCCAGCATTTT.

CDR3 DNA sequence: TGCGCCAGCAGCCGGGGGGACACTGAAGCTTTCTTT. Amino acid sequence: CASSRGDTEAFF. The rearrangement uses TRBV5-1 and TRBJ1-1, with D perhaps matching TRBD1 (5 bases). The V end was cut by 4 bases, the J end by 3 bases, with 7 bases between. Germline values: CDR1 SGHRS, CDR2 YFSETQ. This CDR3 has 12 residues.

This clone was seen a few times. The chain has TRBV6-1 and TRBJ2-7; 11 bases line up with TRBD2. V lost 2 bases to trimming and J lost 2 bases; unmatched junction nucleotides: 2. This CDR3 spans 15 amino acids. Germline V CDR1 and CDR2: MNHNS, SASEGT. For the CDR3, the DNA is TGTGCCAGCAGTGAATTTAGCGGGGGGGCCTACGAGCAGTACTTC. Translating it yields CASSEFSGGAYEQYF.

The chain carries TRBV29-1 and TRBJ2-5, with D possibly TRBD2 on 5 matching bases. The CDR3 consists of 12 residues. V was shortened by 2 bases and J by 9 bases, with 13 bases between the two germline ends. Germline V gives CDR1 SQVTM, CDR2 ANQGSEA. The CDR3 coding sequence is TGCAGCGTTGAAACCACGCTGGGAGCCCAGTACTTC. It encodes CSVETTLGAQYF.

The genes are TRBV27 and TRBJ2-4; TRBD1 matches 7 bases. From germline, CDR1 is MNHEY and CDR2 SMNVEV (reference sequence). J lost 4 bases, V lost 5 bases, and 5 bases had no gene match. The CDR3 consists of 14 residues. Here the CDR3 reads CASSRTGVKNIQYF. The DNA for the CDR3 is TGTGCCAGCAGTCGGACAGGAGTGAAAAACATTCAGTACTTC.

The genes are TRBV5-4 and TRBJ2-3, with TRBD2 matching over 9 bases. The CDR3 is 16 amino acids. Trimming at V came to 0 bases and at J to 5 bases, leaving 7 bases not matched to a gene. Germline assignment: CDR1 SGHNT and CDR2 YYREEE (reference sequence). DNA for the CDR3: TGTGCCAGCAGCTTGGATAGCGGGAGTTATCAAGATACGCAGTATTTT. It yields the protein CASSLDSGSYQDTQYF.

The CDR3 loop reads CASSRSGSSGTEAFF. The CDR3 coding sequence is TGTGCCAGCTCACGGTCGGGGTCCAGTGGGACTGAAGCTTTCTTT. The chain links TRBV18 to TRBJ1-1; unclear D gene. This CDR3 is built from 15 residues. Between the trimmed V and J ends, which lost 4 bases and 5 bases, there was a span of 17 bases. Germline V CDR1 and CDR2: KGHSH, LQKENI. The full variable domain, its missing parts supplied by reference TRBV18 and TRBJ1-1, is NAGVMQNPRHLVRRRGQEARLRCSPMKGHSHVYWYRQLPEEGLKFMVYLQKENIIDESGMPKERFSAEFPKEGPSILRIQQVVRGDSAAYFCASSRSGSSGTEAFFGQGTRLTVV.

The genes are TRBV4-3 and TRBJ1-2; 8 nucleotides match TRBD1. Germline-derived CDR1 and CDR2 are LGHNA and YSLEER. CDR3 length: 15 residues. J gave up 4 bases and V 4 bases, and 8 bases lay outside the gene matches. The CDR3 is CASSLQGVGFYGYTF. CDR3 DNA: TGCGCCAGCAGCCTACAGGGGGTTGGGTTCTATGGCTACACCTTC.

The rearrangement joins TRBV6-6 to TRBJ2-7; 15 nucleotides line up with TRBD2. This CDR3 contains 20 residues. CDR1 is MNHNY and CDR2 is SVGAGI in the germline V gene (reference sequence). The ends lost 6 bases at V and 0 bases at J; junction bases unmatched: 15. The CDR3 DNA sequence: TGTGCCAGCAGCCCAAGACAGGGGACTAGCGGGAGGATGAGCTCCTACGAGCAGTACTTC. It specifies CASSPRQGTSGRMSSYEQYF.

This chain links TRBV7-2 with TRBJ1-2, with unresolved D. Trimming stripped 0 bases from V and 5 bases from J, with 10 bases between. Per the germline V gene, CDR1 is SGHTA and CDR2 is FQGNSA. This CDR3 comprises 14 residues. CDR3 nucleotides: TGTGCCAGCAGCTTAGCGCCACAGCAATATGGCTACACCTTC. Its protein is CASSLAPQQYGYTF.

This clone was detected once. The CDR3 loop reads CASSSPLIAGRLETQYF. The CDR3 DNA follows: TGTGCCAGCAGCTCCCCCTTGATAGCGGGGCGGTTGGAGACCCAGTACTTC. The gene calls are TRBV11-3 and TRBJ2-5, with TRBD2 matching 8 bases. After removal of 4 bases from V and 5 bases from J, the junction contained 15 bases not matched to a gene. The CDR3 extends over 17 amino acids. Germline V gene sequence: CDR1 SGHNT, CDR2 YENEEA.

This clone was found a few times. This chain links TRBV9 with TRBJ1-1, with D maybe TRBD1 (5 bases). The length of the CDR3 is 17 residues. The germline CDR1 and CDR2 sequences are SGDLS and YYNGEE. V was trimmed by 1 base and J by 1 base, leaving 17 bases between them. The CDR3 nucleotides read TGTGCCAGCAGCGTATCTAGTTCAGGGCCCCGGAACACTGAAGCTTTCTTT. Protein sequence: CASSVSSSGPRNTEAFF.

The CDR3 region has the DNA TGCGCCAGCAGCCACTTGGACTTCGGGTCCTACAATGAGCAGTTCTTC. Translated, it gives CASSHLDFGSYNEQFF. The gene calls are TRBV4-1 and TRBJ2-1; a possible D gene is TRBD2 (5 bases). The germline gives CDR1 MGHRA, CDR2 YSYEKL. V was pared by 3 bases and J by 1 base, with 13 bases between. CDR3 length equals 16 residues.

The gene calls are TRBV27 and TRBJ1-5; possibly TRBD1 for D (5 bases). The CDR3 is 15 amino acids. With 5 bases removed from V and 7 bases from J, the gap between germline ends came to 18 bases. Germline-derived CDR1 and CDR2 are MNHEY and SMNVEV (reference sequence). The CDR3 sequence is CASSIGAGRNQPQHF. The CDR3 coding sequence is TGTGCCAGCAGTATAGGGGCAGGGAGGAACCAGCCCCAGCATTTT.

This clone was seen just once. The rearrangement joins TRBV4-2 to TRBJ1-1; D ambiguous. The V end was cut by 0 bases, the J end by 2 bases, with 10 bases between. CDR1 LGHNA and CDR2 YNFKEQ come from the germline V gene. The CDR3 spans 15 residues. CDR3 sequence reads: CASSQDWESNTEAFF. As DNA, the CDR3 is TGTGCCAGCAGCCAAGATTGGGAGTCCAACACTGAAGCTTTCTTT.

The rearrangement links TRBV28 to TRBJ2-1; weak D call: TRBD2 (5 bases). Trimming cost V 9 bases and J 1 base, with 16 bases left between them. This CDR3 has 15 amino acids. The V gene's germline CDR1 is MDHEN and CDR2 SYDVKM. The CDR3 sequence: CASSGLARSYNEQFF. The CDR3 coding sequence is TGTGCCAGTTCCGGGCTAGCAAGGTCCTACAATGAGCAGTTCTTC.

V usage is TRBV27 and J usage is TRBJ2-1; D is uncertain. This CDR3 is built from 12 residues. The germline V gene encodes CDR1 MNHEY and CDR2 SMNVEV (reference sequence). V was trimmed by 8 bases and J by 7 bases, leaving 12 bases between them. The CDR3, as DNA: TGTGCCAGCCACCAGGTGTCTAATGAGCAGTTCTTC. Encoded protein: CASHQVSNEQFF.

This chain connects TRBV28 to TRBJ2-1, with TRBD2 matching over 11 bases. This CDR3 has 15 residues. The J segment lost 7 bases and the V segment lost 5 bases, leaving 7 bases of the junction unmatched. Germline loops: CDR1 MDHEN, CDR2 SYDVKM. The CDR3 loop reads CASSKTSGIKNEQFF. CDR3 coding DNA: TGTGCCAGCAGTAAGACTAGCGGGATAAAGAATGAGCAGTTCTTC.

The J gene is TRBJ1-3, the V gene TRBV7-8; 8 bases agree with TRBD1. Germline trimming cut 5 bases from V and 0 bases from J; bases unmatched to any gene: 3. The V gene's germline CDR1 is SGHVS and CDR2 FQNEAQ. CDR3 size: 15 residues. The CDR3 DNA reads TGTGCCAGCAGCACCACAGGGGGCTCTGGAAACACCATATATTTT. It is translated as CASSTTGGSGNTIYF.

Here the CDR3 reads CASSSRLAGELFF. Written as DNA, the CDR3 is TGTGCCAGCAGCTCTCGACTAGCTGGGGAGCTGTTTTTT. The V call is TRBV7-8, the J call TRBJ2-2; TRBD2 matches 7 bases. Germline V gene sequence: CDR1 SGHVS, CDR2 FQNEAQ. Losses at the gene ends were 4 bases for V and 8 bases for J; bases not matched to a gene: 4. This CDR3 has 13 amino acids. Full variable domain (rest looked up from reference TRBV7-8 and TRBJ2-2): GAGVSQSPRYKVAKRGQDVALRCDPISGHVSLFWYQQALGQGPEFLTYFQNEAQLDKSGLPSDRFFAERPEGSVSTLKIQRTQQEDSAVYLCASSSRLAGELFFGEGSRLTVL.

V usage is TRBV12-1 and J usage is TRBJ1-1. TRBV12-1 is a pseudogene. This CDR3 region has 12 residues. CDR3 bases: TGTGCCAGCAGCCCCCGGGGAGGCGTCGCTTTCTTT. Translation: CASSPRGGVAFF.

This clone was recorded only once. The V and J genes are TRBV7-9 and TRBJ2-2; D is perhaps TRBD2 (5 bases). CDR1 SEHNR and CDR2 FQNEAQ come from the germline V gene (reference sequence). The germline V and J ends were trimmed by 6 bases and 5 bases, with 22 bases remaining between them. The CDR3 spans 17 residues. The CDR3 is CASRHSGRRVTTGELFF. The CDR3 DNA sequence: TGTGCCAGCAGGCATTCAGGTCGGCGGGTAACGACCGGGGAGCTGTTTTTT.

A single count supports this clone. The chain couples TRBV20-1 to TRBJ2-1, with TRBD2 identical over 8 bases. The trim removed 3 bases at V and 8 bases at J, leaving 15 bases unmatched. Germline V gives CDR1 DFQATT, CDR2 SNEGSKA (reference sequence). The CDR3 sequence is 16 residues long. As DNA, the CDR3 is TGCAGTGCTAGTATCCTCGTGTCGGGGGGGGCTGATGAGCAGTTCTTC. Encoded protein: CSASILVSGGADEQFF.